Below, one TCR beta chain is given with its context. The data were obtained in a study of CD4 T cell repertoires in COVID-19. Study as a whole: After 9 to 11 days of IL-2 expansion, CFSE-low cells were relabeled and restimulated with other coronavirus spikes.

Method: immunoSEQ multiplex PCR; TCRdb's copy keeps in-frame clones and lacks some. This table has about 75,000 clones, roughly 80% appearing once. The J segment lost 14 bases and the V segment lost 3 bases, leaving 13 bases of the junction unmatched. The CDR3 sequence is 16 residues long. The germline CDR1 and CDR2 sequences are MNHEY and SVGAGI. The chain has TRBV6-5 and TRBJ1-6, with 10 positions matching TRBD1. The receptor's source is a human donor who had COVID-19. Sequences were derived from CD4+ T cells from peripheral blood, sampled after recovery from COVID-19. The CDR3 is CASSYSRTGGLGALHF. The DNA for the CDR3 is TGTGCCAGCAGTTATTCCCGGACAGGGGGGTTGGGGGCCCTCCACTTT.